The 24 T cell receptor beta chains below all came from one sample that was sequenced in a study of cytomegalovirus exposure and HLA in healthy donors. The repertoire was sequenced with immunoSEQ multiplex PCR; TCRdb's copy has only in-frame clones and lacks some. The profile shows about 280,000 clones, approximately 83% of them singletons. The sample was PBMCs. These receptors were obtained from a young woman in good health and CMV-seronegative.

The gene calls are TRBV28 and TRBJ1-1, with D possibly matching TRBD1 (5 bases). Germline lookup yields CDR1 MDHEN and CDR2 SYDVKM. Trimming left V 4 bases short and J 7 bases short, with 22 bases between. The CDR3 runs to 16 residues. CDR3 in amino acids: CASSSAQIGGEDEAFF. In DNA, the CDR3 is TGTGCCAGCAGTTCGGCCCAGATCGGGGGTGAGGATGAAGCTTTCTTT.

The CDR3, as DNA: TGTGCCAGCAGTTACTCCTTAGATGGCTACACCTTC. Translating it yields CASSYSLDGYTF. The rearrangement joins TRBV6-6 to TRBJ1-2; no firm D call. Trimming stripped 0 bases from V and 6 bases from J, with 5 bases between. In germline, CDR1 is MNHNY, CDR2 SVGAGI (reference sequence). The CDR3 consists of 12 residues.

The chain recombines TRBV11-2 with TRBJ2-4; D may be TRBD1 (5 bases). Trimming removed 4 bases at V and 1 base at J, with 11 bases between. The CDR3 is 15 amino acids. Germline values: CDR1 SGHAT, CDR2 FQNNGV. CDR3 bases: TGTGCCAGCAGCTCAGTCAGGGCTGCCAAAAACATTCAGTACTTC. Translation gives CASSSVRAAKNIQYF.

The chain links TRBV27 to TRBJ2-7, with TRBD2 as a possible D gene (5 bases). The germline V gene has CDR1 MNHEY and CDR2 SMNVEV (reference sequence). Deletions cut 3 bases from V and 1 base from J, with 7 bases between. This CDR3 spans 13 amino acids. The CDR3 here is CASSFSGSYEQYF. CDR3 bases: TGTGCCAGCAGTTTTTCGGGGTCCTACGAGCAGTACTTC.

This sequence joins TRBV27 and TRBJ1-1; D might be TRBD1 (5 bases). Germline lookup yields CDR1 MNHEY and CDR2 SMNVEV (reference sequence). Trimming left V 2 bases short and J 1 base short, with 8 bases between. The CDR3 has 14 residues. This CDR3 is CASSLNTGNTEAFF. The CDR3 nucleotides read TGTGCCAGCAGTTTAAACACAGGGAACACTGAAGCTTTCTTT.

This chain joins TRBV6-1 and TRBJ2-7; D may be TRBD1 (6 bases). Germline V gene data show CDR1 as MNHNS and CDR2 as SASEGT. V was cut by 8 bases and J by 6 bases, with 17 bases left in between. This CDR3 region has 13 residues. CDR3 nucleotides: TGTGCCAGCTCTACAGGGTACGTTGTCGAGCAGTACTTC. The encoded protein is CASSTGYVVEQYF.

CDR3 protein: CASSLGTGDAKNIQYF. CDR3 DNA sequence: TGCGCCAGCAGCTTGGGGACAGGGGATGCCAAAAACATTCAGTACTTC. The chain employs TRBV5-1 and TRBJ2-4; 9 nucleotides align to TRBD1. The CDR3 spans 16 residues. The junction had 2 bases not matched to a gene; V was cut back by 0 bases and J by 1 base. The germline V gene has CDR1 SGHRS and CDR2 YFSETQ.

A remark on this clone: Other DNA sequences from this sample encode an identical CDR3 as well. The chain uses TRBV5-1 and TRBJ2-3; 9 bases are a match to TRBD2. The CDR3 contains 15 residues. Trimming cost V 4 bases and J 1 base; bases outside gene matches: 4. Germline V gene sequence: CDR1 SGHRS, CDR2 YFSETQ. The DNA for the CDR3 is TGCGCCAGCAGCCGGTGGACTAGCGGCACAGATACGCAGTATTTT. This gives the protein CASSRWTSGTDTQYF.

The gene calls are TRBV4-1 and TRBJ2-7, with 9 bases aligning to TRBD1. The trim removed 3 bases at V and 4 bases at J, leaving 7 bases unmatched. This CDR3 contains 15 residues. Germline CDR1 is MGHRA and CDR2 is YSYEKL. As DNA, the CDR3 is TGCGCCAGCAGCCATCTTACAGGGGGCGAGTACGAGCAGTACTTC. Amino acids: CASSHLTGGEYEQYF.

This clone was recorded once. CDR3 residues: CASRAGVNTEAFF. The CDR3 DNA reads TGTGCCAGCAGGGCGGGAGTGAACACTGAAGCTTTCTTT. V usage is TRBV2 and J usage is TRBJ1-1; D is unresolved. This CDR3 spans 13 amino acids. Germline V gene lookup returns CDR1 SNHLY and CDR2 FYNNEI. V was shortened by 6 bases and J by 0 bases, with 8 bases between the two germline ends.

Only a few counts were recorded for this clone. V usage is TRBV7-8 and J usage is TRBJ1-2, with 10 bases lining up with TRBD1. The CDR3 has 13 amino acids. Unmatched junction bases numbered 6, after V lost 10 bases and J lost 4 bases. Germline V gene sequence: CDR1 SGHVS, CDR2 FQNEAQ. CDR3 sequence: CAIWTGGVYGYTF. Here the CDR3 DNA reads TGTGCCATCTGGACAGGGGGTGTCTATGGCTACACCTTC.

In nucleotides, the CDR3 is TGTGCCAGCAGTGATCCAGGAAACACCATATATTTT. It specifies CASSDPGNTIYF. The chain joins TRBV25-1 to TRBJ1-3; D not certain. Per the germline V gene, CDR1 is MGHDK and CDR2 is SYGVNS. This CDR3 contains 12 residues. V was clipped by 3 bases and J by 4 bases, with 4 bases between them.

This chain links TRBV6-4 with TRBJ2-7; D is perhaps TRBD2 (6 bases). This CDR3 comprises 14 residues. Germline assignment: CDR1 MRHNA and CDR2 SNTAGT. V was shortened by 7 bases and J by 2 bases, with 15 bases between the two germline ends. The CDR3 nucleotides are TGTGCCAGCAAGCCGGGAGAAGGAACCTACGAGCAGTACTTC. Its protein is CASKPGEGTYEQYF.

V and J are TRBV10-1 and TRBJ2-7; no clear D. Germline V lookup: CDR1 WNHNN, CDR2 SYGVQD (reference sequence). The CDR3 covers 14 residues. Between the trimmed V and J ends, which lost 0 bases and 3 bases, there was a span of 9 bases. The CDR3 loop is CASSESTGGYEQYF. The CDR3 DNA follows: TGCGCCAGCAGTGAGTCCACCGGCGGCTACGAGCAGTACTTC.

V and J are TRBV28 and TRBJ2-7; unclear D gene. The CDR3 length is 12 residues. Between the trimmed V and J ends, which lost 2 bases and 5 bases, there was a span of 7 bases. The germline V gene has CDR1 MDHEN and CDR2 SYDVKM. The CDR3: CASSLLAHEQYF. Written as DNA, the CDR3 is TGTGCCAGCAGTTTACTGGCCCACGAGCAGTACTTC. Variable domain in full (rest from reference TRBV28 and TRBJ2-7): DVKVTQSSRYLVKRTGEKVFLECVQDMDHENMFWYRQDPGLGLRLIYFSYDVKMKEKGDIPEGYSVSREKKERFSLILESASTNQTSMYLCASSLLAHEQYFGPGTRLTVT.

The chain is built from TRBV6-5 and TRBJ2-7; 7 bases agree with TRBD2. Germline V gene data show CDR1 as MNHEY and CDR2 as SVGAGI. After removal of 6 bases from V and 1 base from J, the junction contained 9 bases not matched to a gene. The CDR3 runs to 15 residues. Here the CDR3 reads CASSRKRGDSYEQYF. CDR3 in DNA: TGTGCCAGCAGCCGAAAGCGGGGCGATTCCTACGAGCAGTACTTC.

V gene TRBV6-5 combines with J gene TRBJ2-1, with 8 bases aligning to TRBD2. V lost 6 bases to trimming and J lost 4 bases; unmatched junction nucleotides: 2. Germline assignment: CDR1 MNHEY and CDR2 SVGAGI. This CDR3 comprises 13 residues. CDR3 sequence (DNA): TGTGCCAGCAGAACTAGCGGTTACAATGAGCAGTTCTTC. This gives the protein CASRTSGYNEQFF.

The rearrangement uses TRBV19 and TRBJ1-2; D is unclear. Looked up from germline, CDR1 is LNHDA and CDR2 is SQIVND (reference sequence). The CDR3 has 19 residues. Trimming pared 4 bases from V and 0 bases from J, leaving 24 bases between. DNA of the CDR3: TGTGCCAGTAGTACCCACCTATGGCACCGGAGTATAACTAACTATGGCTACACCTTC. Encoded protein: CASSTHLWHRSITNYGYTF.

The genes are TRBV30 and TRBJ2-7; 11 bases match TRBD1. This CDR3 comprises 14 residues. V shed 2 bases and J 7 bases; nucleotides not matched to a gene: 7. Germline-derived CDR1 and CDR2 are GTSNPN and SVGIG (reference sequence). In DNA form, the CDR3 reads TGTGCCTGGAGTCTAGGACAGGGGGCGGGTGAGCAGTACTTC. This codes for CAWSLGQGAGEQYF.

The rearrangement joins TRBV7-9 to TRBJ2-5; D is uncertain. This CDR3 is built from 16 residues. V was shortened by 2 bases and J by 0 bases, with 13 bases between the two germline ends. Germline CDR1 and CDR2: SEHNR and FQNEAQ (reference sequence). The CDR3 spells CASSLLVALYQETQYF. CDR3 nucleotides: TGTGCCAGCAGCTTACTGGTAGCCTTGTACCAAGAGACCCAGTACTTC.

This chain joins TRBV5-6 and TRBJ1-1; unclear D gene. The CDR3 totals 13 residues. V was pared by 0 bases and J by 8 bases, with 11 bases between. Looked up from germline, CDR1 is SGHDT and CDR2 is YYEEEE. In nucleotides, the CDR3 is TGTGCCAGCAGCTTGGTTGGGAGCCGGGAAGCTTTCTTT. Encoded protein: CASSLVGSREAFF.

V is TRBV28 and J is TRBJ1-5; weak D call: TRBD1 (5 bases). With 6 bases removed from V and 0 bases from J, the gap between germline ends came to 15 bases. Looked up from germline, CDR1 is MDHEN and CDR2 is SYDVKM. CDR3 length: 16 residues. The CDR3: CASSRTRDYSNQPQHF. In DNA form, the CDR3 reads TGTGCCAGCAGCCGAACCAGGGATTATAGCAATCAGCCCCAGCATTTT.

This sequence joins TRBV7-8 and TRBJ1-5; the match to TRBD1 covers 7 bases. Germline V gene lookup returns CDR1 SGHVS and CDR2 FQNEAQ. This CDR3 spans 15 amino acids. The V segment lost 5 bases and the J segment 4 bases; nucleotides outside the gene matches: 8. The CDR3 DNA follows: TGTGCCAGCAGCCCTGGATCACAGGGGAATCAGCCCCAGCATTTT. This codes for CASSPGSQGNQPQHF.

The CDR3 region is CASSLPQGPYEQYF. For the CDR3, the DNA is TGTGCCAGCAGCTTACCTCAGGGCCCCTACGAGCAGTACTTC. This sequence joins TRBV7-9 and TRBJ2-7; a possible D gene is TRBD1 (5 bases). The CDR3 contains 14 residues. CDR1 and CDR2 (germline): SEHNR, FQNEAQ (reference sequence). Trimming removed 2 bases from V and 2 bases from J, with 10 bases in between.